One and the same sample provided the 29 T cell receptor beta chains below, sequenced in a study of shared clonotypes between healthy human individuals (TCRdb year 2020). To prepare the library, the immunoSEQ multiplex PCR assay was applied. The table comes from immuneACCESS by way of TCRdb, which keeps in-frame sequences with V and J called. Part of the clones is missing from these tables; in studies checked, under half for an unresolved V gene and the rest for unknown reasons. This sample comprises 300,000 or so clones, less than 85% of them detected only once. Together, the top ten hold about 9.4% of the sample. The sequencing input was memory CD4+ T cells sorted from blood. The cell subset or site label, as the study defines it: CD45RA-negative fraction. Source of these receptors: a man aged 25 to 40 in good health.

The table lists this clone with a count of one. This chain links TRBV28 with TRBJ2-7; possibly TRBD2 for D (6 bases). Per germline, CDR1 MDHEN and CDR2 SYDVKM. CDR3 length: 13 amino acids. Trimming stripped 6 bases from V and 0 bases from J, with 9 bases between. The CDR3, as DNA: TGTGCCAGCAGGCTGGGACTCTCCTACGAGCAGTACTTC. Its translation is CASRLGLSYEQYF.

The CDR3 sequence is CASSRDRGPGNTIYF. The CDR3 bases are TGTGCCAGCAGCCGGGACAGGGGGCCTGGAAACACCATATATTTT. The J gene is TRBJ1-3, the V gene TRBV25-1; 12 nucleotides match TRBD1. CDR1 is MGHDK and CDR2 is SYGVNS in the germline V gene. Trimming cost V 6 bases and J 2 bases; bases outside gene matches: 2. The CDR3 has 15 residues.

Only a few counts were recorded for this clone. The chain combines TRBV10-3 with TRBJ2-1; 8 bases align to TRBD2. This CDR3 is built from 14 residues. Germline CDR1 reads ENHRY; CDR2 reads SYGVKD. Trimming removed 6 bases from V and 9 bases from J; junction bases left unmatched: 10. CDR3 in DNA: TGTGCCATCAGACCAGCGGGAGAATTTGGTGAGCAGTTCTTC. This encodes CAIRPAGEFGEQFF.

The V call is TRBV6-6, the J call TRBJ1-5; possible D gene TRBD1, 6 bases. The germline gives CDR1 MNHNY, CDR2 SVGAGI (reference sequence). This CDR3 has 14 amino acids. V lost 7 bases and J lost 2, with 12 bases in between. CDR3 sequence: CASKKGGGNQPQHF. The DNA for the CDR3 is TGTGCCAGCAAGAAGGGGGGTGGCAATCAGCCCCAGCATTTT.

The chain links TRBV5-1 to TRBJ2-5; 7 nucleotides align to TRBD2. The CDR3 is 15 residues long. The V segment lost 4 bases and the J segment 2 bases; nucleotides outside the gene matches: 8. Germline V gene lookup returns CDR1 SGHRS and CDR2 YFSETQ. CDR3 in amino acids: CASSAETSSQETQYF. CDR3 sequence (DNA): TGCGCCAGCAGCGCGGAGACTAGCAGTCAAGAGACCCAGTACTTC.

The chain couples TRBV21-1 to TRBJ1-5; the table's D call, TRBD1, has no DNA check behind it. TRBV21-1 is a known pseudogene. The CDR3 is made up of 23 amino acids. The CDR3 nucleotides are TGTGCCAGCAGCAAAGATCCTCTGCCGGGACAGGGTTTCAGGGGATCGAGCAATCAGCCCCAGCATTTT. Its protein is CASSKDPLPGQGFRGSSNQPQHF.

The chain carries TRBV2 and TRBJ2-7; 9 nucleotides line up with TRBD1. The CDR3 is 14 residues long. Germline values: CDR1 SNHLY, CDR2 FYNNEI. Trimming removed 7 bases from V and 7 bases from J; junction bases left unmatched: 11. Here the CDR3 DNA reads TGTGCCAGCAAGATGACAGGGGGTTCGGAAGAGCAGTACTTC. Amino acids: CASKMTGGSEEQYF.

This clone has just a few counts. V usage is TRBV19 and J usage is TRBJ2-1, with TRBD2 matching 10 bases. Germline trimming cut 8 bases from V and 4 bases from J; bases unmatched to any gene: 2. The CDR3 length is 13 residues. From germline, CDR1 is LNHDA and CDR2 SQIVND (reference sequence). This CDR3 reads CASLGLAYNEQFF. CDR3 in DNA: TGTGCCAGTCTGGGACTAGCGTACAATGAGCAGTTCTTC.

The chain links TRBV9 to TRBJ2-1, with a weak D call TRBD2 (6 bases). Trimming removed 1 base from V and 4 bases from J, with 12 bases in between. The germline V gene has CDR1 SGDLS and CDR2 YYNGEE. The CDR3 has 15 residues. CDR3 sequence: CASSVSVGTYNEQFF. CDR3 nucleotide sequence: TGTGCCAGCAGCGTAAGCGTCGGGACTTACAATGAGCAGTTCTTC.

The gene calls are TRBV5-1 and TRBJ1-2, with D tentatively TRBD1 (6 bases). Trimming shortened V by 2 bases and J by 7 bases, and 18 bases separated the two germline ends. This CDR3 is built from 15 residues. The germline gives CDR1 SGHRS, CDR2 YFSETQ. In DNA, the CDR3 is TGCGCCAGCAGCTTCCGGGGACACACGTCGGGTGGCTACACCTTC. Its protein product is CASSFRGHTSGGYTF.

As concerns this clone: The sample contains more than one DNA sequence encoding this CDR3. In DNA, the CDR3 is TGTGCCAGCAGCGGACAGGGGAGCTCCTACAATGAGCAGTTCTTC. Protein: CASSGQGSSYNEQFF. The chain recombines TRBV2 with TRBJ2-1; 9 bases fit TRBD1. The CDR3 totals 15 residues. The junction had 3 bases not matched to a gene; V was cut back by 6 bases and J by 0 bases. In germline, CDR1 is SNHLY, CDR2 FYNNEI.

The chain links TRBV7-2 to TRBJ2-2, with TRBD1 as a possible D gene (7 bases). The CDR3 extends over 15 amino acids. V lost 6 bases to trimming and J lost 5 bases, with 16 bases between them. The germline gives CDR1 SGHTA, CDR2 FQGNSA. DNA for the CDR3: TGTGCCAGCAGGACAATGACAGGGAGGACCGGGGAGCTGTTTTTT. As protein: CASRTMTGRTGELFF.

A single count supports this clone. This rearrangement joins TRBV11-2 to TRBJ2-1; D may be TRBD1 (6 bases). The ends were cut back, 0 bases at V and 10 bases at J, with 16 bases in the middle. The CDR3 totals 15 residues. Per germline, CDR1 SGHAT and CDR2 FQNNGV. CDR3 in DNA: TGTGCCAGCAGCTTAGAGGTGGCCAGGGGAAGCGAGCAGTTCTTC. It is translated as CASSLEVARGSEQFF.

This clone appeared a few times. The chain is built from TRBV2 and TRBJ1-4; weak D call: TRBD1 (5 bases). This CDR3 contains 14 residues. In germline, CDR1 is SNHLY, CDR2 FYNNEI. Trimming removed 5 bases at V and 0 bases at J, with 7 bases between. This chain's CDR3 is CASSPGTTNEKLFF. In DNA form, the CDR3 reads TGTGCCAGCAGTCCAGGGACAACTAATGAAAAACTGTTTTTT.

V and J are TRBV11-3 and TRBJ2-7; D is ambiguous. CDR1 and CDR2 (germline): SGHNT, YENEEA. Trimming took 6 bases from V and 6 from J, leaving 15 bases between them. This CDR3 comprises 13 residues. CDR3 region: CASSAGSSREQYF. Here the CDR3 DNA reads TGTGCCAGCAGTGCCGGGTCTTCCCGCGAGCAGTACTTC.

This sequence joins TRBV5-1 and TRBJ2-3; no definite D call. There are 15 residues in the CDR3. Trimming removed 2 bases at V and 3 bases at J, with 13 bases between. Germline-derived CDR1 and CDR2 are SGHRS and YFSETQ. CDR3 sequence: CASSLALPRTDTQYF. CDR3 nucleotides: TGCGCCAGCAGCTTAGCTCTCCCTAGAACAGATACGCAGTATTTT.

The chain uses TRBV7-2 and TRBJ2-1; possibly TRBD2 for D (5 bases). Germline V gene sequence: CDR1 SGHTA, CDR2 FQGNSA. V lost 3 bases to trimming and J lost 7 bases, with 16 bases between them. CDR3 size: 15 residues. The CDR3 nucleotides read TGTGCCAGCAGCTTCCGCGGAGGAGCCCTAAATGAGCAGTTCTTC. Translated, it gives CASSFRGGALNEQFF.

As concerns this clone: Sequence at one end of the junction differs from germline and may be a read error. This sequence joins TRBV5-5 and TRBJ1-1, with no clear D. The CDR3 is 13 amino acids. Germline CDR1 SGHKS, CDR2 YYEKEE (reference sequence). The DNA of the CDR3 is TGTGCCAGCAGCTTGTTCGGGAACGCTGAAGCTTTCTTT. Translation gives CASSLFGNAEAFF.

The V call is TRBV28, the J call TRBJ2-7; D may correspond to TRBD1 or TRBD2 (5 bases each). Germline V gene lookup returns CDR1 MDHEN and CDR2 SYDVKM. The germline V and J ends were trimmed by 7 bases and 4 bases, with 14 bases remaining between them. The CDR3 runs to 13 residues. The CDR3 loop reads CASNGARRYEQYF. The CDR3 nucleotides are TGTGCCAGCAACGGGGCGAGGCGTTACGAGCAGTACTTC. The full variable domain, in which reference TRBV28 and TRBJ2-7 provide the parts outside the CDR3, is DVKVTQSSRYLVKRTGEKVFLECVQDMDHENMFWYRQDPGLGLRLIYFSYDVKMKEKGDIPEGYSVSREKKERFSLILESASTNQTSMYLCASNGARRYEQYFGPGTRLTVT.

CDR3 coding DNA: TGTGCCAGCAACAAAGAGGGGGGAGGCCCAGATACGCAGTATTTT. It specifies CASNKEGGGPDTQYF. This chain joins TRBV7-9 and TRBJ2-3; D assignment may be TRBD1 or TRBD2 (6 bases each). The CDR3 sequence is 15 residues long. Germline values: CDR1 SEHNR, CDR2 FQNEAQ (reference sequence). V gave up 7 bases and J gave up 4 bases, with 18 bases separating them.

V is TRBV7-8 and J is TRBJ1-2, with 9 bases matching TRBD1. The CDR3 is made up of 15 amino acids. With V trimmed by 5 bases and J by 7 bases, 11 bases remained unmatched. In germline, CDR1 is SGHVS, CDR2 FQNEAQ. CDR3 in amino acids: CASSPQQGARGGYTF. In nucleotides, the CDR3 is TGTGCCAGCAGCCCACAACAGGGGGCGAGAGGTGGCTACACCTTC. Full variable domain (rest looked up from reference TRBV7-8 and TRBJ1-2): GAGVSQSPRYKVAKRGQDVALRCDPISGHVSLFWYQQALGQGPEFLTYFQNEAQLDKSGLPSDRFFAERPEGSVSTLKIQRTQQEDSAVYLCASSPQQGARGGYTFGSGTRLTVV.

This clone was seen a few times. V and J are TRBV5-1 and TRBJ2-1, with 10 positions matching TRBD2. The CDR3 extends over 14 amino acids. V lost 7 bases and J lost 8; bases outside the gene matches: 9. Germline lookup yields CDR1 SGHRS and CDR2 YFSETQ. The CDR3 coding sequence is TGCGCCAGCGCCGTACTAGCGGGAAGCGATGAGCAGTTCTTC. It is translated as CASAVLAGSDEQFF.

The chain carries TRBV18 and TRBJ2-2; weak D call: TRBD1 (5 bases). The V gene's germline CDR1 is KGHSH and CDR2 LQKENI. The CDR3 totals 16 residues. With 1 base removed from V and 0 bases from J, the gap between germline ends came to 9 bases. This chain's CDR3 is CASSPRTLTNTGELFF. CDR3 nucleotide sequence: TGTGCCAGCTCACCACGGACACTTACGAACACCGGGGAGCTGTTTTTT.

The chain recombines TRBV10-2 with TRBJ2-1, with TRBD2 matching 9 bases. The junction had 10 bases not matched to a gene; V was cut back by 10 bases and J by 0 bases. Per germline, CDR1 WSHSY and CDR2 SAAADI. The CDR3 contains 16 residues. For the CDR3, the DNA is TGCGCCACCCCAAGGGGTAGCGGGGGCTCCTACAATGAGCAGTTCTTC. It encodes CATPRGSGGSYNEQFF.

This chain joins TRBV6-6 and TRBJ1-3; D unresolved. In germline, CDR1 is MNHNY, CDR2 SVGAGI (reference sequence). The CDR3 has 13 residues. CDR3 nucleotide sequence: TGTGGGGCGGGCTCCTCACCCGGAAACACCATATATTTT. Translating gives CGAGSSPGNTIYF.

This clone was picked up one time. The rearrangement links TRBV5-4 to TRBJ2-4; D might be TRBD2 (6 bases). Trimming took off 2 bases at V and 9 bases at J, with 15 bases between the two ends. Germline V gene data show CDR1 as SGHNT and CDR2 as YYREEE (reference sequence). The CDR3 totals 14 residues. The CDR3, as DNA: TGTGCCAGCAGCTTAACGGGAGAAGGGAGCATTCAGTACTTC. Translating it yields CASSLTGEGSIQYF.

The CDR3 nucleotides are TGTGCCATCCAAAGCAGGAATGAGCAGTTCTTC. Translating it yields CAIQSRNEQFF. The chain has TRBV10-3 and TRBJ2-1; no firm D call. Germline V gives CDR1 ENHRY, CDR2 SYGVKD. Trimming took 8 bases from V and 7 from J, leaving 9 bases between them. The CDR3 loop spans 11 amino acids.

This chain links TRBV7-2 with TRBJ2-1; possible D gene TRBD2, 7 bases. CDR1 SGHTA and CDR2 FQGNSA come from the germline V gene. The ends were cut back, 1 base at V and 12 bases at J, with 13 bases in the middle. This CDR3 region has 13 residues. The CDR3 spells CASSLEAGGAQFF. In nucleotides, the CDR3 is TGTGCCAGCAGCTTAGAGGCTGGGGGGGCGCAGTTCTTC.

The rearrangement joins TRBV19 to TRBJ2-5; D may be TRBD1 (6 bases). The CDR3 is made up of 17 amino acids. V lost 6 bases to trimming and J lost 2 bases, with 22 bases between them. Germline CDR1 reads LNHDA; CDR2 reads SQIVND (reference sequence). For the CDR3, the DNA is TGTGCCAGTAGGCCAGCCCCGGGACACATGAAGCAAGAGACCCAGTACTTC. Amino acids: CASRPAPGHMKQETQYF.